Each of the 16 T cell receptor beta chains below was sequenced from the same sample in a study of human T cells and chemical hapten exposure. This sample's time point: pre-sensitization, week 0. Stated treatment: therapeutic diphenylcyclopropenone sensitization with weekly scalp DPC. TCRdb passed the RACE reads through MiXCR, listing each CDR3 protein once. The data hold around 95,000 distinct CDR3 sequences, with 10% to 12% observed a single time. The specimen comprised whole blood, sampled in connection with sensitization to the hapten diphenylcyclopropenone (DPC). These receptors originate from a woman aged 55-70 years with alopecia areata. Some clones in this sample may be carry-over from other donors' samples.

The chain carries TRBV9 and TRBJ2-1, with D possibly TRBD2 on 5 matching bases. CDR3 length: 18 amino acids. Trimming removed 1 base from V and 0 bases from J, with 17 bases in between. The V gene's germline CDR1 is SGDLS and CDR2 YYNGEE. The CDR3 sequence is CASSVSWRLTSSYNEQFF. In DNA, the CDR3 is TGTGCCAGCAGCGTAAGTTGGAGGTTGACGAGCTCCTACAATGAGCAGTTCTTC. Full variable domain (rest looked up from reference TRBV9 and TRBJ2-1): DSGVTQTPKHLITATGQRVTLRCSPRSGDLSVYWYQQSLDQGLQFLIQYYNGEERAKGNILERFSAQQFPDLHSELNLSSLELGDSALYFCASSVSWRLTSSYNEQFFGPGTRLTVL.

The chain links TRBV4-1 to TRBJ1-1; tentatively, D is TRBD1 (6 bases). From germline, CDR1 is MGHRA and CDR2 YSYEKL. This CDR3 has 14 residues. V was shortened by 4 bases and J by 4 bases, with 13 bases between the two germline ends. DNA for the CDR3: TGCGCCAGCAGCCTCTACAGGGACGGCACTGAAGCTTTCTTT. Translation: CASSLYRDGTEAFF.

In its sample, this clonotype was seen many times. CDR3 bases: TGTGCCAGCAGCTTAGAAGGGGCCAAACTGCCAGGGGAGCTGTTTTTT. Residues: CASSLEGAKLPGELFF. This chain uses TRBV7-6 with TRBJ2-2, with a tentative D call TRBD1 (5 bases). The CDR3 loop spans 16 amino acids. V lost 1 base to trimming and J lost 8 bases, with 17 bases between them. Germline V gene lookup returns CDR1 SGHVS and CDR2 FNYEAQ.

CDR3 region: CASSLTSGGPSSYNEQFF. CDR3 nucleotides: TGCGCCAGCAGCTTGACTAGCGGGGGCCCAAGCTCCTACAATGAGCAGTTCTTC. The genes are TRBV5-1 and TRBJ2-1, with 11 positions matching TRBD2. The trim removed 1 base at V and 0 bases at J, leaving 6 bases unmatched. There are 18 residues in the CDR3. Germline CDR1 is SGHRS and CDR2 is YFSETQ. Full variable domain (outside the CDR3, taken from reference TRBV5-1 and TRBJ2-1): KAGVTQTPRYLIKTRGQQVTLSCSPISGHRSVSWYQQTPGQGLQFLFEYFSETQRNKGNFPGRFSGRQFSNSRSEMNVSTLELGDSALYLCASSLTSGGPSSYNEQFFGPGTRLTVL.

This clonotype was observed many times. V gene TRBV18 combines with J gene TRBJ1-6; D is perhaps TRBD1 (6 bases). The V and J ends lost 5 bases and 6 bases respectively, with 11 bases between them. CDR1 is KGHSH and CDR2 is LQKENI in the germline V gene. The CDR3 length is 14 residues. The DNA for the CDR3 is TGTGCCAGCTCAGCGCGGGACACTAATTCACCCCTCCACTTT. This encodes CASSARDTNSPLHF.

The sample holds many counts of this clonotype. V is TRBV12-3 or TRBV12-4 and J is TRBJ1-2; D gene unclear. This CDR3 spans 13 amino acids. V was pared by 8 bases and J by 2 bases, with 12 bases between. The CDR3 coding sequence is TGTGCCAGCGCCAGTACGGACAACTATGGCTACACCTTC. Translating it yields CASASTDNYGYTF.

This clonotype was detected a few times. The genes are TRBV6-1 and TRBJ1-3, with D possibly being TRBD1 (6 bases). This CDR3 comprises 12 residues. Germline CDR1 and CDR2: MNHNS and SASEGT. V lost 2 bases, J lost 16 bases, and 15 bases lay in between. CDR3 nucleotides: TGTGCCAGCAGTGAACGGGACACCCTATTGTATTTT. Translating it yields CASSERDTLLYF.

On this clonotype: An end of the junction differs from the germline gene, which may be a read error. This chain links TRBV10-3 with TRBJ2-3; 9 nucleotides line up with TRBD2. This CDR3 spans 15 amino acids. Germline V gene sequence: CDR1 ENHRY, CDR2 SYGVKD. The CDR3 DNA reads as TGTGTCATCAGTGGTGGTAGCGGGGGCGCAGATACGCAGTATTTT. It codes for CVISGGSGGADTQYF.

A few counts support this clonotype. V is TRBV6-8 and J is TRBJ1-5, with 9 bases aligning to TRBD1. Unmatched junction bases numbered 12, after V lost 8 bases and J lost 1 base. Per germline, CDR1 MNHGY and CDR2 SAAAGT. This CDR3 is 17 amino acids long. The CDR3 bases are TGTGCCAGCCTTCCAGGCGGGACAGGGCAGAGCAATCAGCCCCAGCATTTT. It is translated as CASLPGGTGQSNQPQHF.

This clonotype has just a few counts. This chain uses TRBV18 with TRBJ2-5; 10 positions agree with TRBD1. Germline CDR1 and CDR2: KGHSH and LQKENI. This CDR3 comprises 14 residues. The junction had 1 base not matched to a gene; V was cut back by 3 bases and J by 3 bases. The DNA of the CDR3 is TGTGCCAGCTCACCGGACAGGGGGAAAGAGACCCAGTACTTC. Residues: CASSPDRGKETQYF.

The rearrangement links TRBV5-1 to TRBJ2-4; no clear D. The V gene lost 0 bases and the J gene lost 6 bases, with 7 bases spanning the gap. This CDR3 region has 13 residues. Germline CDR1 SGHRS, CDR2 YFSETQ. The CDR3 reads CASSLGEGNIQYF. The CDR3 region has the DNA TGCGCCAGCAGCTTGGGGGAAGGAAACATTCAGTACTTC.

The chain is built from TRBV2 and TRBJ1-4; D uncertain. The CDR3 is made up of 11 amino acids. CDR1 SNHLY and CDR2 FYNNEI come from the germline V gene. The V end was cut by 3 bases, the J end by 12 bases, with 8 bases between. The CDR3 loop reads CASSDPLELFF. CDR3 nucleotide sequence: TGTGCCAGCAGTGACCCGTTGGAACTGTTTTTT. The full variable domain, its missing parts supplied by reference TRBV2 and TRBJ1-4, is EPEVTQTPSHQVTQMGQEVILRCVPISNHLYFYWYRQILGQKVEFLVSFYNNEISEKSEIFDDQFSVERPDGSNFTLKIRSTKLEDSAMYFCASSDPLELFFGSGTQLSVL.

The J gene is TRBJ2-1, the V gene TRBV19; 9 bases line up with TRBD1. Germline trimming cut 5 bases from V and 3 bases from J; bases unmatched to any gene: 8. Germline V CDR1 and CDR2: LNHDA, SQIVND (reference sequence). This CDR3 comprises 16 residues. The CDR3 loop is CASSVTGTGNYNEQFF. The CDR3 DNA sequence: TGTGCCAGTAGTGTCACCGGGACAGGGAACTACAATGAGCAGTTCTTC.

This clonotype was counted at least ten times. This rearrangement joins TRBV12-3 or TRBV12-4 to TRBJ2-2; D perhaps matches TRBD1 (5 bases). This CDR3 spans 11 amino acids. V was trimmed by 6 bases and J by 8 bases, leaving 7 bases between them. CDR3 DNA: TGTGCCAGCAGCAACAGGGGGGAGCTGTTTTTT. It translates to CASSNRGELFF.

The genes are TRBV14 and TRBJ1-2, with TRBD1 matching 7 bases. After removal of 4 bases from V and 3 bases from J, the junction contained 5 bases not matched to a gene. This CDR3 is 14 amino acids long. Germline values: CDR1 SGHDN, CDR2 FVKESK. Here the CDR3 DNA reads TGTGCCAGCAGCCGGGACAGCATCTACTATGGCTACACCTTC. Protein sequence: CASSRDSIYYGYTF.

This clonotype was counted ten times or more. The rearrangement links TRBV5-4 to TRBJ2-7; D ambiguous. The germline V and J ends were trimmed by 5 bases and 0 bases, with 6 bases remaining between them. Germline V gene sequence: CDR1 SGHNT, CDR2 YYREEE (reference sequence). The CDR3 extends over 12 amino acids. In nucleotides, the CDR3 is TGTGCCAGCAGTTCGAGCTCCTACGAGCAGTACTTC. Protein: CASSSSSYEQYF.